A single sample gave rise to the 23 T cell receptor beta chains below, sequenced in a study of T cell responses to AZD1222 COVID-19 vaccine. Assay used: immunoSEQ multiplex PCR; TCRdb lists only in-frame clones, some missing. In the table there are roughly 120,000 clones, 70% to 90% of which are singletons. The input for sequencing was peripheral blood, taken 28 days after the second AZD1222 dose. These receptors all stem from an adult who received the AZD1222 COVID-19 vaccine.

The rearrangement links TRBV11-3 to TRBJ2-5, with 11 bases aligning to TRBD2. V lost 5 bases and J lost 1; bases outside the gene matches: 12. CDR3 length equals 18 residues. Per the germline V gene, CDR1 is SGHNT and CDR2 is YENEEA. The CDR3 DNA reads TGTGCCAGCAGCCGCGGGACTAGCGGTCGAAGGGGCCAAGAGACCCAGTACTTC. This gives the protein CASSRGTSGRRGQETQYF.

The gene calls are TRBV29-1 and TRBJ1-5; no reliable D call. The length of the CDR3 is 14 residues. Looked up from germline, CDR1 is SQVTM and CDR2 is ANQGSEA. The V and J ends lost 2 bases and 4 bases respectively, with 12 bases between them. For the CDR3, the DNA is TGCAGCGTTGAAACCGGGAACGGGAATCAGCCCCAGCATTTT. It encodes CSVETGNGNQPQHF.

The chain is built from TRBV5-1 and TRBJ2-1; 9 bases fit TRBD2. V was clipped by 4 bases and J by 8 bases; unmatched bases: 13. CDR3 length equals 16 residues. Germline V lookup: CDR1 SGHRS, CDR2 YFSETQ. In DNA form, the CDR3 reads TGCGCCAGCAGCCGGGTTGTAGCGGGAGTTTACCATGAGCAGTTCTTC. This gives the protein CASSRVVAGVYHEQFF.

The chain uses TRBV28 and TRBJ2-7, with 10 bases fitting TRBD2. Germline CDR1 MDHEN, CDR2 SYDVKM. V lost 2 bases, J lost 2 bases, and 3 bases stayed unmatched. The CDR3 has 15 amino acids. The CDR3, as DNA: TGTGCCAGCAGTTTAAGAACTAGCGGGGCCTACGAGCAGTACTTC. This encodes CASSLRTSGAYEQYF.

As DNA, the CDR3 is TGTGCCAGCAGCTTGATAACAGCCTACGAGCAGTACTTC. It is translated as CASSLITAYEQYF. The rearrangement joins TRBV5-5 to TRBJ2-7; D is ambiguous. The V gene's germline CDR1 is SGHKS and CDR2 YYEKEE (reference sequence). The CDR3 has 13 residues. V was shortened by 1 base and J by 2 bases, with 7 bases between the two germline ends.

J is TRBJ1-2 and V is TRBV6-2 or TRBV6-3, with D perhaps matching TRBD1 (5 bases). The CDR3 runs to 15 residues. The germline V and J ends were trimmed by 6 bases and 3 bases, with 17 bases remaining between them. Germline V gives CDR1 MNHEY, CDR2 SVGEGT. The CDR3 loop is CASSPLGGGDYGYTF. The CDR3 DNA sequence: TGTGCCAGCAGCCCGCTCGGCGGGGGTGACTATGGCTACACCTTC.

The rearrangement links TRBV5-6 to TRBJ1-4; possible D gene TRBD1, 5 bases. Germline CDR1 SGHDT, CDR2 YYEEEE. This CDR3 is 13 amino acids long. Trimming removed 2 bases from V and 8 bases from J, with 10 bases in between. Here the CDR3 DNA reads TGTGCCAGCAGCTTCCAGGGAGAAGAAAAACTGTTTTTT. Amino acids: CASSFQGEEKLFF.

The chain couples TRBV25-1 to TRBJ2-1; 7 bases fit TRBD2. The CDR3 is 15 amino acids. The V and J ends lost 4 bases and 6 bases, in that order; junction bases with no gene match: 9. CDR1 is MGHDK, CDR2 SYGVNS, per germline. The CDR3 loop reads CASSVSSGGPNEQFF. DNA for the CDR3: TGTGCCAGCAGTGTATCGTCGGGGGGACCCAATGAGCAGTTCTTC.

The chain links TRBV12-5 to TRBJ2-5; TRBD1 or TRBD2 may be the D gene (5 bases each). The V gene lost 0 bases and the J gene lost 5 bases, with 16 bases spanning the gap. This CDR3 contains 16 residues. Germline V lookup: CDR1 LGHNT, CDR2 FRNRAP. In nucleotides, the CDR3 is TGTGCTAGTGGTTTGGTGGGCTGGGGGAGTTCGGAGACCCAGTACTTC. Protein sequence: CASGLVGWGSSETQYF.

This chain connects TRBV2 to TRBJ2-1, with 10 nucleotides matching TRBD2. The V gene's germline CDR1 is SNHLY and CDR2 FYNNEI. The CDR3 has 14 amino acids. The J segment lost 6 bases and the V segment lost 6 bases, leaving 5 bases of the junction unmatched. The CDR3 DNA is TGTGCCAGCAGCGTCATAGCGGGGGGCAATGAGCAGTTCTTC. This sequence encodes CASSVIAGGNEQFF.

This chain connects TRBV27 to TRBJ2-1; 8 nucleotides match TRBD2. Germline V gene sequence: CDR1 MNHEY, CDR2 SMNVEV (reference sequence). With V trimmed by 6 bases and J by 9 bases, 13 bases remained unmatched. The CDR3 spans 15 residues. The CDR3 DNA reads as TGTGCCAGCAGATCTGGAAGGACTAGCTGGGTTGAGCAGTTCTTC. Encoded protein: CASRSGRTSWVEQFF.

The gene calls are TRBV6-6 and TRBJ2-5, with D tentatively TRBD1 or TRBD2 (5 bases each). This CDR3 is built from 16 residues. Trimming removed 0 bases from V and 5 bases from J, with 16 bases in between. From germline, CDR1 is MNHNY and CDR2 SVGAGI (reference sequence). This CDR3 is CASSYSNTRGRETQYF. The CDR3 DNA is TGTGCCAGCAGTTACTCAAACACGAGGGGCCGGGAGACCCAGTACTTC.

This chain uses TRBV28 with TRBJ1-5; D not certain. Trimming removed 5 bases from V and 9 bases from J, with 8 bases in between. Looked up from germline, CDR1 is MDHEN and CDR2 is SYDVKM. CDR3 length: 11 residues. This CDR3 reads CASSARRPQHF. CDR3 bases: TGTGCCAGCAGTGCCCGCAGGCCCCAGCATTTT.

This sequence joins TRBV30 and TRBJ1-2; 8 bases are a match to TRBD1. The germline V gene has CDR1 GTSNPN and CDR2 SVGIG (reference sequence). V gave up 5 bases and J gave up 4 bases; unmatched junction bases: 15. This CDR3 comprises 16 residues. The CDR3 spells CAWLPGQVLTPYGYTF. The CDR3 DNA reads TGTGCCTGGCTACCGGGACAGGTCCTTACCCCCTATGGCTACACCTTC. Combining the CDR3 with reference TRBV30 and TRBJ1-2 gives the whole variable domain SQTIHQWPATLVQPVGSPLSLECTVEGTSNPNLYWYRQAAGRGLQLLFYSVGIGQISSEVPQNLSASRPQDRQFILSSKKLLLSDSGFYLCAWLPGQVLTPYGYTFGSGTRLTVV.

This sequence joins TRBV7-6 and TRBJ2-1, with a tentative D call TRBD2 (5 bases). Trimming removed 0 bases at V and 4 bases at J, with 13 bases between. There are 16 residues in the CDR3. Germline values: CDR1 SGHVS, CDR2 FNYEAQ. The CDR3, as DNA: TGTGCCAGCAGCTTAGCGTCAGCTAGCATATACAATGAGCAGTTCTTC. This gives the protein CASSLASASIYNEQFF. Using reference TRBV7-6 and TRBJ2-1 for the parts outside the CDR3, the full variable domain is GAGVSQSPRYKVTKRGQDVALRCDPISGHVSLYWYRQALGQGPEFLTYFNYEAQQDKSGLPNDRFSAERPEGSISTLTIQRTEQRDSAMYRCASSLASASIYNEQFFGPGTRLTVL.

The V call is TRBV5-4, the J call TRBJ2-1, with TRBD2 matching over 11 bases. Looked up from germline, CDR1 is SGHNT and CDR2 is YYREEE (reference sequence). The ends lost 5 bases at V and 2 bases at J; junction bases unmatched: 3. The CDR3 consists of 15 residues. The CDR3 loop reads CASRLAGGAYNEQFF. In nucleotides, the CDR3 is TGTGCCAGCAGGTTAGCGGGAGGGGCCTACAATGAGCAGTTCTTC.

The chain is built from TRBV19 and TRBJ1-2; D may be TRBD1 (5 bases). V was shortened by 6 bases and J by 2 bases, with 13 bases between the two germline ends. CDR3 size: 14 residues. Germline V gene data show CDR1 as LNHDA and CDR2 as SQIVND (reference sequence). Written as DNA, the CDR3 is TGTGCCAGTAGCCGATTTGACAGAAACTATGGCTACACCTTC. Translation: CASSRFDRNYGYTF.

The chain has TRBV5-4 and TRBJ1-2; 8 nucleotides agree with TRBD1. Germline loops: CDR1 SGHNT, CDR2 YYREEE (reference sequence). This CDR3 is 13 amino acids long. Germline trimming cut 4 bases from V and 4 bases from J; bases unmatched to any gene: 3. The chain's CDR3 is CASSRGTGYGYTF. In DNA, the CDR3 is TGTGCCAGCAGCAGAGGGACAGGCTATGGCTACACCTTC.

This clone appeared once. This chain links TRBV27 with TRBJ1-4, with no clear D. Between the trimmed V and J ends, which lost 0 bases and 7 bases, there was a span of 6 bases. This CDR3 comprises 13 residues. Germline lookup yields CDR1 MNHEY and CDR2 SMNVEV (reference sequence). DNA for the CDR3: TGTGCCAGCAGTTTATCGGGGAGTGAAAAACTGTTTTTT. Translating gives CASSLSGSEKLFF.

The rearrangement joins TRBV18 to TRBJ2-3; 9 bases map to TRBD2. From germline, CDR1 is KGHSH and CDR2 LQKENI. With V trimmed by 6 bases and J by 4 bases, 5 bases remained unmatched. This CDR3 contains 14 residues. The CDR3 is CASSPGLAPDTQYF. As DNA, the CDR3 is TGTGCCAGCTCCCCGGGACTAGCTCCAGATACGCAGTATTTT.

This rearrangement joins TRBV4-3 to TRBJ2-7; no definite D call. V lost 0 bases, J lost 7 bases, and 10 bases lay in between. The CDR3 consists of 13 residues. The germline V gene encodes CDR1 LGHNA and CDR2 YSLEER. DNA for the CDR3: TGCGCCAGCAGCCAAGAGGTTATGCGAGAGCAGTACTTC. Residues: CASSQEVMREQYF.

This clone was found a few times. The V gene is TRBV6-1, the J gene TRBJ1-2; TRBD1 agrees at 8 bases. CDR3 length: 15 amino acids. Germline V lookup: CDR1 MNHNS, CDR2 SASEGT. Trimming took 2 bases from V and 8 from J; bases not matched to a gene: 10. CDR3 loop: CASSEFIEGTGGYTF. The CDR3 DNA sequence: TGTGCCAGCAGTGAATTTATTGAGGGGACAGGAGGCTACACCTTC.

This clone was counted once. In DNA form, the CDR3 reads TGTGCCAGCAGTTACGGACAGGGGGGTAGCAATCAGCCCCAGCATTTT. This codes for CASSYGQGGSNQPQHF. The chain is built from TRBV6-5 and TRBJ1-5; 10 nucleotides match TRBD1. This CDR3 has 16 residues. Germline V gene sequence: CDR1 MNHEY, CDR2 SVGAGI. With 2 bases clipped from V and 0 bases from J, the junction kept 1 base outside the gene matches.